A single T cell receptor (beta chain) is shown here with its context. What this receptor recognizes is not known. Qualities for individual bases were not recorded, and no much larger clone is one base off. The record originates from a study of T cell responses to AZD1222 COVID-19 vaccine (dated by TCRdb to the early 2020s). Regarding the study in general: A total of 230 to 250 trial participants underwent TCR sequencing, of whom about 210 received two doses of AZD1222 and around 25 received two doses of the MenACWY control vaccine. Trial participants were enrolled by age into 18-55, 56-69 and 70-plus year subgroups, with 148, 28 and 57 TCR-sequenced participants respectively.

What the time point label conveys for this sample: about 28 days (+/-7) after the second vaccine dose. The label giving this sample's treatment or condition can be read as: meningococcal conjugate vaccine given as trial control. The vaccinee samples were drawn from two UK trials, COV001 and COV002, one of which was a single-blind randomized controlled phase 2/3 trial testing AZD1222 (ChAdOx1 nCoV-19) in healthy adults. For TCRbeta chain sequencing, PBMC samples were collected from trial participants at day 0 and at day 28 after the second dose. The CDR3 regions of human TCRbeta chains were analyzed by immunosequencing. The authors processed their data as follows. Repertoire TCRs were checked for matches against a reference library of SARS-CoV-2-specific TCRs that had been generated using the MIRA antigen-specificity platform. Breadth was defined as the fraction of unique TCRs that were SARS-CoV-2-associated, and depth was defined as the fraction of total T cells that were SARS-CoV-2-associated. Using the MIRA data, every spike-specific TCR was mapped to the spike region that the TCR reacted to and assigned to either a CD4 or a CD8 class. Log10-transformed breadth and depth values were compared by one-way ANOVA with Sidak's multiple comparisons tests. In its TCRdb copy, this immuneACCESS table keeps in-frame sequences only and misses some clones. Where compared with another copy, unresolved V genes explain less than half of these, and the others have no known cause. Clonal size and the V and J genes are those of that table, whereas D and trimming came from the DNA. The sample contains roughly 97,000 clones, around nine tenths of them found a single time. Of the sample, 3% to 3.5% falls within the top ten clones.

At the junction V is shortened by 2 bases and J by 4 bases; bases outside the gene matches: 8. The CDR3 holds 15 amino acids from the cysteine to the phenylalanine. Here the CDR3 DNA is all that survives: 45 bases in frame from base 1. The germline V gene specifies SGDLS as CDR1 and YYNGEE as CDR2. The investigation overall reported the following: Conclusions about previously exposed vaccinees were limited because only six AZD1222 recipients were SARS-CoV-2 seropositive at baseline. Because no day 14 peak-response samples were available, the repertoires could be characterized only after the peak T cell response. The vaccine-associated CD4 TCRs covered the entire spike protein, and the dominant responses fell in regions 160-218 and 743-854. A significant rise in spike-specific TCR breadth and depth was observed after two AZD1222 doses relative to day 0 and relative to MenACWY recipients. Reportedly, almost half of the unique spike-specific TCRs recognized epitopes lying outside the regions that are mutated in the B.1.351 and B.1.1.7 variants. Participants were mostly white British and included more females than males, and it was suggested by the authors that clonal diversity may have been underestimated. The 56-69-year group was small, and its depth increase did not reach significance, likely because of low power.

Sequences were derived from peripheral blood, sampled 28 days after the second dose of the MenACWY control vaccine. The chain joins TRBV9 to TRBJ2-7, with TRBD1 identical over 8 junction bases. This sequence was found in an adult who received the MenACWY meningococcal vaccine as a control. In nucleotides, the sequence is TGTGCCAGCAGCGTTGGACAGGGAAGGTTTTACGAGCAGTACTTC. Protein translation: CASSVGQGRFYEQYF.